The T cell receptor beta chain under discussion was sequenced for a study of cytomegalovirus exposure and HLA in healthy donors. Background on the study: Early release data held approximately 81 million unique TCRs from HLA-typed donors.

This PCR relied on a set of 60 Vbeta primers and 13 Jbeta primers. This table comes from immunoSEQ multiplex PCR, and its TCRdb copy is limited to in-frame clones, with some not included. The data contain some 93,000 clones, around 10% of them singletons. Study-level findings and limits: It was reported that TCR beta sequences correctly inferred the HLA-A and HLA-B alleles for most subjects. Per a later analysis, HLA-associated TCR beta chains showed more clonal expansion than other, equally common TCR beta chains. High specificity and sensitivity for cytomegalovirus status were reported for the classifier.

This clone was seen only a few times. Its antigen is undetermined. The germline V gene encodes CDR1 MDHEN and CDR2 SYDVKM. The length of the CDR3 is 15 residues. The V end was cut by 3 bases, the J end by 2 bases, with 11 bases between. The sequence was collected from a man aged 45-60 years in good health and CMV-seropositive. The rearrangement links TRBV28 to TRBJ1-5; D is unresolved. Sequencing was carried out using PBMCs. The CDR3 protein is CASSFTVIGNQPQHF. For the CDR3, the DNA is TGTGCCAGCAGTTTTACGGTGATTGGCAATCAGCCCCAGCATTTT.